A selection of T cell receptor beta chains follows, all from one sample in a study of shared clonotypes between healthy human individuals. Here immunoSEQ multiplex PCR was the method, and the copy in TCRdb shows in-frame clones only, minus some. The table lists roughly 850,000 clones, approximately 97% of them singletons. Specimen: naive CD8+ T cells sorted from blood. These receptors were taken from a man younger than 45 in good health. Both conserved end residues are part of each CDR3. The D gene is left open where the match is weak. Rows may omit the clone size; those that give it use once, few, many or a size class.

V,size,J,D,CDR3,DNA
TRBV6-4,-,TRBJ2-3,-,CASSDTGSTDTQYF,TGTGCCAGCAGTGACACAGGTAGCACAGATACGCAGTATTTT
TRBV5-4,-,TRBJ2-1,-,CASSSGLLEQFF,TGTGCCAGCAGTTCCGGCCTTCTTGAGCAGTTCTTC
TRBV9,-,TRBJ1-5,-,CASSTTGANQPQHF,TGTGCCAGCAGCACTACAGGAGCGAATCAGCCCCAGCATTTT
TRBV7-6,-,TRBJ2-1,-,CASSFEPSSYNEQFF,TGTGCCAGCAGCTTTGAACCGAGCTCCTACAATGAGCAGTTCTTC
TRBV14,-,TRBJ1-2,-,CASSQDLSYTF,TGTGCCAGCAGCCAAGATTTGAGCTACACCTTC
TRBV21-1,-,TRBJ1-2,-,CASSKTDREPLGYGYTF,TGTGCCAGCAGCAAGACGGACAGGGAGCCCCTTGGATATGGCTACACCTTC
TRBV5-6,-,TRBJ2-5,-,CASSLWISQETQYF,TGTGCCAGCAGCTTGTGGATCAGCCAAGAGACCCAGTACTTC
TRBV5-6,-,TRBJ2-7,TRBD2,CASSLLLAGAYEQYF,TGTGCCAGCAGCTTGCTCCTAGCGGGAGCCTACGAGCAGTACTTC
TRBV19,once,TRBJ2-2,TRBD1,CASLPDRGSTGELFF,TGTGCCAGCCTACCTGACAGGGGCTCCACCGGGGAGCTGTTTTTT
TRBV28,-,TRBJ2-7,-,CASSKPGPEEDEQYF,TGTGCCAGCAGTAAACCGGGCCCAGAGGAGGACGAGCAGTACTTC
TRBV27,-,TRBJ1-1,-,CASSLSRAGTEAFF,TGTGCCAGCAGTTTATCGCGAGCGGGCACTGAAGCTTTCTTT
TRBV6-5,once,TRBJ1-1,TRBD1,CASSTTGSVNTEAFF,TGTGCCAGCAGCACGACAGGGTCCGTGAACACTGAAGCTTTCTTT
TRBV7-9,-,TRBJ2-7,-,CASSPREGFEQYF,TGTGCCAGCAGCCCCCGAGAGGGGTTCGAGCAGTACTTC
TRBV5-8,-,TRBJ2-5,TRBD2,CASSQGLAVEETQYF,TGTGCCAGCAGCCAGGGACTAGCGGTTGAAGAGACCCAGTACTTC
TRBV29-1,-,TRBJ1-1,-,CSVTDSVYTEAFF,TGCAGCGTGACGGATTCTGTTTACACTGAAGCTTTCTTT
TRBV9,few,TRBJ1-1,-,CASTSPWDTEAFF,TGTGCCAGCACCTCACCGTGGGACACTGAAGCTTTCTTT
TRBV14,-,TRBJ2-7,-,CASSYSGSSYEQYF,TGTGCCAGCAGCTATAGCGGAAGCTCCTACGAGCAGTACTTC
TRBV5-1,once,TRBJ2-3,TRBD2,CASSLWAGGPADTQYF,TGCGCCAGCAGCTTATGGGCGGGAGGGCCGGCAGATACGCAGTATTTT
TRBV5-4,-,TRBJ2-4,TRBD1,CASSLAPDRGAKNIQYF,TGTGCCAGCAGCTTGGCCCCGGACAGGGGAGCCAAAAACATTCAGTACTTC
TRBV27,-,TRBJ2-3,TRBD2,CASSSGLAGVDTQYF,TGTGCCAGCAGTTCTGGACTAGCGGGAGTAGATACGCAGTATTTT
TRBV15,-,TRBJ2-7,-,CATSRRRDGGDEQYF,TGTGCCACCAGCAGGCGCCGGGACGGGGGCGACGAGCAGTACTTC
TRBV28,-,TRBJ2-7,-,CASSYRLMEYEQYF,TGTGCCAGCAGTTACAGGTTGATGGAGTACGAGCAGTACTTC
TRBV10-1,-,TRBJ2-7,TRBD2,CASSDSGTIYEQYF,TGCGCCAGCAGCGACTCCGGGACTATCTACGAGCAGTACTTC
TRBV2,-,TRBJ2-5,TRBD2,CASSAGTSGREETQYF,TGTGCCAGCAGTGCAGGGACTAGCGGGAGGGAAGAGACCCAGTACTTC
TRBV7-2,-,TRBJ2-7,TRBD1,CASSLVGTGSYEQYF,TGTGCCAGCAGCTTAGTCGGGACAGGGTCCTACGAGCAGTACTTC
TRBV28,-,TRBJ1-2,TRBD1,CASSLNRGRPYGYTF,TGTGCCAGCAGTTTAAACAGGGGGCGCCCCTATGGCTACACCTTC
TRBV5-5,few,TRBJ2-7,-,CASSLGTTYEQYF,TGTGCCAGCAGCTTGGGCACAACCTACGAGCAGTACTTC
TRBV15,-,TRBJ2-1,TRBD2,CATSEFSGGYNEQFF,TGTGCCACCAGCGAGTTCAGCGGGGGTTACAATGAGCAGTTCTTC
TRBV6-6,-,TRBJ1-5,-,CASSYSGGVNQPQHF,TGTGCCAGCAGTTACTCTGGGGGCGTCAATCAGCCCCAGCATTTT
TRBV7-2,-,TRBJ2-7,-,CASSLTGFYEQYF,TGTGCCAGCAGCCTTACAGGGTTCTACGAGCAGTACTTC
TRBV5-6,-,TRBJ1-4,-,CASSSGTQPEKLFF,TGTGCCAGCAGCTCCGGGACGCAACCTGAAAAACTGTTTTTT
TRBV7-6,once,TRBJ2-5,-,CASGRSGFLETQYF,TGTGCCAGCGGGAGAAGCGGTTTCTTGGAGACCCAGTACTTC
TRBV27,-,TRBJ2-5,TRBD1,CASSWGQGSGKETQYF,TGTGCCAGCAGTTGGGGACAGGGCTCAGGCAAGGAGACCCAGTACTTC
TRBV29-1,-,TRBJ2-1,TRBD2,CSVLGGRERGNEQFF,TGCAGCGTTCTTGGCGGGAGGGAGAGGGGCAATGAGCAGTTCTTC
TRBV4-1,-,TRBJ1-1,-,CASSQDGENTEAFF,TGCGCCAGCAGCCAAGATGGGGAGAACACTGAAGCTTTCTTT
TRBV29-1,once,TRBJ2-2,-,CSVEVTGELFF,TGCAGCGTTGAAGTTACCGGGGAGCTGTTTTTT
TRBV4-1,once,TRBJ2-3,TRBD2,CASSSSPWREDTSSTDTQYF,TGCGCCAGCAGCAGCTCCCCCTGGCGGGAGGATACCTCTAGCACAGATACGCAGTATTTT
TRBV7-9,once,TRBJ2-5,-,CASSPRRGQNQETQYF,TGTGCCAGCAGCCCTAGGAGGGGACAGAACCAAGAGACCCAGTACTTC
TRBV4-3,-,TRBJ2-7,TRBD2,CASSPLAGYAYEQYF,TGCGCCAGCAGCCCACTAGCGGGCTATGCCTACGAGCAGTACTTC
TRBV18,once,TRBJ1-5,-,CASSPGEIGNQPQHF,TGTGCCAGCTCACCGGGGGAAATAGGGAATCAGCCCCAGCATTTT
TRBV28,-,TRBJ2-1,-,CASTPERMNEQFF,TGTGCCAGCACCCCGGAGCGGATGAATGAGCAGTTCTTC
TRBV7-9,-,TRBJ2-2,-,CASSLVQGFLMAGELFF,TGTGCCAGCAGCTTAGTACAAGGCTTTCTTATGGCCGGGGAGCTGTTTTTT
TRBV6-5,-,TRBJ2-7,TRBD1,CASSYATGGIDEQYF,TGTGCCAGCAGTTACGCCACAGGGGGTATCGACGAGCAGTACTTC
TRBV28,-,TRBJ2-7,-,CASSDRITPDF,TGTGCCAGCAGTGACCGAATAACCCCGGACTTC
TRBV10-3,-,TRBJ1-2,-,CAISGGDHYGYTF,TGTGCCATCAGTGGAGGGGATCACTATGGCTACACCTTC
TRBV28,-,TRBJ1-2,-,CASSRRTHYGYTF,TGTGCCAGCAGTCGTAGGACCCACTATGGCTACACCTTC